These T cell receptor beta chains were read from a single sample in a study of OX40 agonist ivuxolimab in advanced cancers. Produced via immunoSEQ multiplex PCR; TCRdb's table is partial and in-frame only. The data show around 70,000 clones, around 90% seen once. The sequencing used CD4+ or CD8+ T cells sorted from blood, collected in a trial of the OX40 agonist ivuxolimab. These TCRs come from an adult with an advanced solid tumor such as melanoma, head and neck, liver or kidney cancer. Both conserved end residues are part of each CDR3. The order of the fields is V gene, D gene, clone size, CDR3 length, J gene, CDR3 protein, CDR3 DNA. A D gene is named only where the DNA matches it firmly. Clone size appears in some rows only: once, few, many, or a class for an expanded clone.

TRBV10-3,.,.,15,TRBJ1-5,CAISESDSSNQPQHF,TGTGCCATCAGTGAGTCGGACAGTAGCAATCAGCCCCAGCATTTT
TRBV5-1,.,.,12,TRBJ1-1,CPGGPENTEAFF,TGCCCCGGGGGACCGGAGAACACTGAAGCTTTCTTT
TRBV5-1,TRBD2,.,14,TRBJ2-5,CASSSSGGWETQYF,TGCGCCAGCAGCTCCTCGGGAGGGTGGGAGACCCAGTACTTC
TRBV6-1,.,.,13,TRBJ1-2,CASSAQVNYGYTF,TGTGCCAGCAGTGCACAGGTAAACTATGGCTACACCTTC
TRBV5-1,.,few,15,TRBJ2-7,CASSLNAGGSYEQYF,TGCGCCAGCAGCTTGAATGCCGGGGGATCCTACGAGCAGTACTTC
TRBV11-3,TRBD1,.,14,TRBJ1-1,CASSLGQGGTEAFF,TGTGCCAGCAGCTTGGGACAGGGAGGCACTGAAGCTTTCTTT
TRBV9,.,.,14,TRBJ2-1,CASSVASSYNEQFF,TGTGCCAGCAGCGTAGCTAGCTCCTACAATGAGCAGTTCTTC
TRBV20-1,.,.,11,TRBJ2-7,CSARVVGEQYF,TGCAGTGCTAGAGTTGTCGGCGAGCAGTACTTC
TRBV2,TRBD1,.,16,TRBJ1-2,CASRKDRGPRLYGYTF,TGTGCCAGTCGAAAGGACAGGGGGCCTCGGCTTTATGGCTACACCTTC
TRBV11-3,TRBD2,.,16,TRBJ2-2,CASSNRIAGAAGELFF,TGTGCCAGCAGCAACCGGATAGCGGGGGCGGCCGGGGAGCTGTTTTTT
TRBV11-1,TRBD2,.,18,TRBJ2-5,CASSLFSWTSGNQETQYF,TGTGCCAGCAGCTTATTTTCCTGGACTAGCGGGAACCAAGAGACCCAGTACTTC
TRBV5-1,.,.,15,TRBJ2-7,CASSLDGDTTREQYF,TGCGCCAGCAGCTTGGACGGGGACACTACTAGAGAGCAGTACTTC
TRBV6-4,.,.,12,TRBJ2-1,CASSGPGNEQFF,TGTGCCAGCAGTGGGCCAGGGAACGAGCAGTTCTTC
TRBV27,.,.,13,TRBJ1-2,CASSDPPNHGYTF,TGTGCCAGCAGCGACCCGCCTAATCACGGCTACACCTTC
TRBV6-1,.,.,14,TRBJ2-3,CASKETGSTDTQYF,TGTGCCAGCAAGGAGACGGGTAGCACAGATACGCAGTATTTT
TRBV6-1,.,.,14,TRBJ1-5,CASRAEVWAQPQHF,TGTGCCAGCAGGGCAGAGGTTTGGGCTCAGCCCCAGCATTTT
TRBV7-9,.,.,14,TRBJ2-3,CASKGLDATDTQYF,TGTGCCAGCAAGGGACTTGACGCCACAGATACGCAGTATTTT
TRBV5-8,.,.,14,TRBJ1-5,CASSSGTPNQPQHF,TGTGCCAGCAGCAGTGGGACACCAAATCAGCCCCAGCATTTT
TRBV5-1,TRBD2,.,17,TRBJ2-1,CASSLGGLAGDDNEQFF,TGCGCCAGCAGCTTGGGGGGACTAGCGGGAGACGACAATGAGCAGTTCTTC
TRBV5-1,TRBD1,.,14,TRBJ2-1,CASSVRDRGNEQFF,TGCGCCAGCAGCGTTAGGGACAGGGGAAATGAGCAGTTCTTC
TRBV27,.,.,14,TRBJ2-5,CASSLKGRQETQYF,TGTGCCAGCAGTTTAAAGGGGCGACAAGAGACCCAGTACTTC
TRBV21-1,.,.,16,TRBJ2-3,CASSKGTRCFPDTQYF,TGTGCCAGCAGCAAAGGAACCCGTTGCTTTCCAGATACGCAGTATTTT
TRBV30,.,.,13,TRBJ2-5,CAWSVRIEETQYF,TGTGCCTGGAGTGTACGGATAGAAGAGACCCAGTACTTC
TRBV28,TRBD2,.,16,TRBJ2-7,CASSLDSGGERDEQYF,TGTGCCAGCAGTTTAGATAGCGGGGGTGAGCGGGACGAGCAGTACTTC
TRBV5-1,TRBD1,.,14,TRBJ2-2,CASSRTGGTGELFF,TGCGCCAGCAGCCGGACAGGGGGAACCGGGGAGCTGTTTTTT
TRBV5-3,TRBD2,.,17,TRBJ2-2,CATATRLAERNTGELFF,TGTGCCACCGCCACTCGGCTAGCGGAGAGGAACACCGGGGAGCTGTTTTTT
TRBV7-9,.,.,13,TRBJ2-7,CASNRGSGLEQYF,TGTGCCAGCAATAGGGGGTCTGGGCTCGAGCAGTACTTC
TRBV18,.,.,13,TRBJ2-5,CASSPGLVETQYF,TGTGCCAGCTCACCAGGCCTAGTGGAGACCCAGTACTTC
TRBV6-5,.,.,15,TRBJ1-4,CASRPSGGVNEKLFF,TGTGCCAGCAGACCCTCCGGAGGGGTTAATGAAAAACTGTTTTTT
TRBV18,.,once,15,TRBJ2-5,CASSPPPPRGETQYF,TGTGCCAGCTCACCACCGCCCCCACGGGGGGAGACCCAGTACTTC
TRBV5-1,TRBD1,.,16,TRBJ1-3,CASSLRQGLTGNTIYF,TGCGCCAGCAGCCTACGACAGGGGCTGACTGGAAACACCATATATTTT
TRBV9,.,.,15,TRBJ1-2,CASSVEGRARAGYTF,TGTGCCAGCAGCGTAGAAGGGAGGGCTCGGGCTGGCTACACCTTC
TRBV14,TRBD2,few,17,TRBJ2-3,CASSQVGGLAGGDTQYF,TGTGCCAGCAGCCAAGTGGGTGGACTAGCGGGAGGAGATACGCAGTATTTT
TRBV30,.,.,13,TRBJ1-3,CAWSPGLGNTIYF,TGTGCCTGGAGTCCGGGCCTTGGAAACACCATATATTTT
TRBV27,.,.,19,TRBJ2-4,CASSLFYRATQLAKNIQYF,TGTGCCAGCAGTTTATTTTACAGGGCAACTCAACTAGCCAAAAACATTCAGTACTTC
TRBV19,.,.,17,TRBJ1-5,CASSIQGNVYSNQPQHF,TGTGCCAGTAGTATTCAGGGGAATGTCTATAGCAATCAGCCCCAGCATTTT
TRBV11-3,.,.,14,TRBJ2-5,CASSFFQLGETQYF,TGTGCCAGCAGCTTCTTTCAATTAGGCGAGACCCAGTACTTC
TRBV30,.,.,12,TRBJ1-3,CAWSVPGNTIYF,TGTGCCTGGAGTGTACCCGGAAACACCATATATTTT
TRBV29-1,.,.,11,TRBJ1-3,CSGWIQNTIYF,TGCAGCGGTTGGATTCAAAACACCATATATTTT
TRBV28,.,.,15,TRBJ2-5,CASSFLSDTQETQYF,TGTGCCAGCAGTTTTCTTTCGGACACCCAAGAGACCCAGTACTTC
TRBV27,TRBD1,.,14,TRBJ1-5,CASSPRTGVLSQHF,TGTGCCAGCAGTCCGCGGACAGGGGTTTTGTCCCAGCATTTT
TRBV10-1,.,.,15,TRBJ2-7,CASSESAGVGDEQYF,TGCGCCAGCAGTGAGTCCGCAGGGGTCGGGGACGAGCAGTACTTC
TRBV5-1,.,few,13,TRBJ2-7,CASSPQMDYEQYF,TGCGCCAGCAGCCCACAGATGGACTACGAGCAGTACTTC
TRBV6-6,TRBD2,.,15,TRBJ2-2,CASRIGGARTGELFF,TGTGCCAGCAGGATCGGGGGGGCGCGCACCGGGGAGCTGTTTTTT
TRBV9,.,.,16,TRBJ2-7,CASSVAGTPSSYEQYF,TGTGCCAGCAGCGTAGCTGGGACTCCGAGCTCCTACGAGCAGTACTTC
TRBV5-1,TRBD2,.,17,TRBJ2-5,CASSLNILAGTQETQYF,TGCGCCAGCAGCTTGAACATCCTAGCGGGGACCCAAGAGACCCAGTACTTC
TRBV29-1,.,.,13,TRBJ2-5,CSVASPGQETQYF,TGCAGCGTTGCTTCTCCGGGCCAAGAGACCCAGTACTTC
TRBV7-3,.,.,13,TRBJ1-1,CASSLTVNTEAFF,TGTGCCAGCAGCTTAACAGTGAACACTGAAGCTTTCTTT
TRBV5-1,.,.,15,TRBJ2-3,CASSLVPISTDTQYF,TGCGCCAGCAGCTTGGTGCCCATTAGCACAGATACGCAGTATTTT
TRBV21-1,.,.,16,TRBJ2-1,CASRPIGGSPHNEQFF,TGTGCCAGCAGACCAATAGGGGGGTCCCCCCACAATGAGCAGTTCTTC
TRBV5-6,TRBD1,.,17,TRBJ1-2,CASSLGGRQGANYGYTF,TGTGCCAGCAGCTTGGGTGGGCGACAGGGGGCTAACTATGGCTACACCTTC
TRBV7-6,TRBD2,.,16,TRBJ2-5,CASSLYSGGYQETQYF,TGTGCCAGCAGCCTCTATAGCGGGGGGTACCAAGAGACCCAGTACTTC
TRBV10-2,.,.,14,TRBJ2-3,CASSEERSTDTQYF,TGCGCCAGCAGTGAGGAGAGGAGCACGGATACGCAGTATTTT